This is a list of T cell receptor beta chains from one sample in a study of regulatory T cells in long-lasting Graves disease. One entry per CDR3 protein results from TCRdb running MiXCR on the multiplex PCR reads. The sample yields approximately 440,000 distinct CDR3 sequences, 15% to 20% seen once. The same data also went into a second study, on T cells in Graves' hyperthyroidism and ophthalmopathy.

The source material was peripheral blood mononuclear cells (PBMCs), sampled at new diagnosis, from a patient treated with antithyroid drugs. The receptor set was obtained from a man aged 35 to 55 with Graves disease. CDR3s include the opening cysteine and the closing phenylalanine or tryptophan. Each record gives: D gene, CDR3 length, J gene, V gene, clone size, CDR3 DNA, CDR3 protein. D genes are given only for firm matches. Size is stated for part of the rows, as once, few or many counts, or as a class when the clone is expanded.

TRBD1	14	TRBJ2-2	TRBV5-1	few	TGCGCCAGCAGCCAAAGACAGGGTGGCGGGGAGCTGTTTTTT	CASSQRQGGGELFF
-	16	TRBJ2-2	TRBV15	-	TGTGCCACCAGCAGAGTGGTCTGGATGAACACCGGGGAGCTGTTTTTT	CATSRVVWMNTGELFF
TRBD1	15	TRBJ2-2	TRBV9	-	TGTGCCAGCAGCGTAGGACAGGGGGCGACCGGGGAGCTGTTTTTT	CASSVGQGATGELFF
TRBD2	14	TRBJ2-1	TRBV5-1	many	TGCGCCAGCAGCTTGGTGCGGGGGGACAATGAGCAGTTCTTC	CASSLVRGDNEQFF
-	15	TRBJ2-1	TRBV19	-	TGTGCCAGTAGTATAGTCCAGGGATTTAGCAATGAGCAGTTCTTC	CASSIVQGFSNEQFF
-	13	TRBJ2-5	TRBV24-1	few	TGTGCCACCAGCCTGGGGACTGGAGAGACCCAGTACTTC	CATSLGTGETQYF
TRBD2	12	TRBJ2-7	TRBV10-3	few	TGTGCCATCGGGCTAGCGGGGTACGAGCAGTACTTC	CAIGLAGYEQYF
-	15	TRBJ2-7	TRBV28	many	TGTGCCAGCAGTTTTGTGCTCGAAGGGGGCTACGAGCAGTACTTC	CASSFVLEGGYEQYF
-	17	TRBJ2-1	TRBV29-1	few	TGCAGCGTTGAAGGAACCGGGACCCCCAGCTCCTACAATGAGCAGTTCTTC	CSVEGTGTPSSYNEQFF
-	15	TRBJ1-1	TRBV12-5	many	TGTGCTAGTGGTGCCCAGGGACCGTCACTCACTGAAGCTTTCTTT	CASGAQGPSLTEAFF
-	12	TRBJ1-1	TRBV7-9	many	TGTGCCAGCACTATGGGAAACACTGAAGCTTTCTTT	CASTMGNTEAFF
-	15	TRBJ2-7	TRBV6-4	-	TGTGCCAGCAGTACCCCCGGGGGGCACCCCCACGAGCAGTACTTC	CASSTPGGHPHEQYF
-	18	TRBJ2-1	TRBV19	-	TGTGCCAGTAGCTTCGCCCACATGCGGGGCGCATCCTACAATGAGCAGTTCTTC	CASSFAHMRGASYNEQFF
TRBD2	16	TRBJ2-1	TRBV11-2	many	TGTGCCAGCAGCCCCCCGGGACTAGCGGGGGGCAGTGAGCAGTTCTTC	CASSPPGLAGGSEQFF